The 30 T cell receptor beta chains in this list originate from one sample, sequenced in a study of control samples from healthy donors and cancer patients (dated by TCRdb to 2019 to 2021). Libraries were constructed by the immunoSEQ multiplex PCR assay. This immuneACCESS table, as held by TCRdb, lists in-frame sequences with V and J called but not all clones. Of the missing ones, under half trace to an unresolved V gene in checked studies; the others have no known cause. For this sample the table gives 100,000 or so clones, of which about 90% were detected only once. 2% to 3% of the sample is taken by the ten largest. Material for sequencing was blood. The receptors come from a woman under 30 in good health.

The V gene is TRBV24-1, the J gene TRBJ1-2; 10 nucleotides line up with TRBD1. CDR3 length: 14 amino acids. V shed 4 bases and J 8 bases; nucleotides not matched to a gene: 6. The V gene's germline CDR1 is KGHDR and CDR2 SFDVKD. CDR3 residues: CATSDPGTGVGYTF. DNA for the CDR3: TGTGCCACCAGTGACCCCGGGACAGGGGTCGGCTACACCTTC.

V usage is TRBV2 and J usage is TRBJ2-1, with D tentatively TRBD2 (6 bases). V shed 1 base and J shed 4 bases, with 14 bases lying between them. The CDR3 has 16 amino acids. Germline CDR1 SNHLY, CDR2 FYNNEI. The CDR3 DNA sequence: TGTGCCAGCAGTGAAGGGGGCAGGGAGGCTTACAATGAGCAGTTCTTC. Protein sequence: CASSEGGREAYNEQFF.

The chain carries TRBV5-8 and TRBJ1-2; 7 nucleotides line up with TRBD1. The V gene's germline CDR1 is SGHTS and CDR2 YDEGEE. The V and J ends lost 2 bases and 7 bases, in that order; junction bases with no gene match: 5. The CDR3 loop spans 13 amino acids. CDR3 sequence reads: CASSFGTVAGYTF. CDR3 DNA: TGTGCCAGCAGCTTCGGGACAGTTGCTGGCTACACCTTC.

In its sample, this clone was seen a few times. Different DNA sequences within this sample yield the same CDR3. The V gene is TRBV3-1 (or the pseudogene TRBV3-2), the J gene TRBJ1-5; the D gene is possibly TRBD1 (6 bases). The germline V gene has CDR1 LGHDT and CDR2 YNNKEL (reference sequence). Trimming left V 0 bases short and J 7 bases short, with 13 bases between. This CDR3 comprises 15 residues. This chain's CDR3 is CASSQDTGGRQPQHF. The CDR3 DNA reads TGTGCCAGCAGCCAAGATACTGGGGGGCGCCAGCCCCAGCATTTT.

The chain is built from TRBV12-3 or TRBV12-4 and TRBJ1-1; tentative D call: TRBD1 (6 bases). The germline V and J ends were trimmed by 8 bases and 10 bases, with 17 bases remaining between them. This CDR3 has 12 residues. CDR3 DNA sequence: TGTGCCAGCCAAAGGGGGGGCGGAAGAGCTTTCTTT. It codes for CASQRGGGRAFF.

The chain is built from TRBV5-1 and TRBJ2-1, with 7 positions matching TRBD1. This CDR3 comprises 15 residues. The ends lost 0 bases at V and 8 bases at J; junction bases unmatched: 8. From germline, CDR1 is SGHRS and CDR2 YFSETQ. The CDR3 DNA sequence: TGCGCCAGCAGCTTGGGCCGACAGGGTTCCCATGAGCAGTTCTTC. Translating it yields CASSLGRQGSHEQFF.

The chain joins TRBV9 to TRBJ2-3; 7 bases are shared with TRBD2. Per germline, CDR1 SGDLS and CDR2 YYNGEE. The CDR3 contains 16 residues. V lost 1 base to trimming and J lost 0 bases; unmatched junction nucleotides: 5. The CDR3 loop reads CASSVLGGTSTDTQYF. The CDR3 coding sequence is TGTGCCAGCAGCGTACTCGGGGGGACTAGCACAGATACGCAGTATTTT.

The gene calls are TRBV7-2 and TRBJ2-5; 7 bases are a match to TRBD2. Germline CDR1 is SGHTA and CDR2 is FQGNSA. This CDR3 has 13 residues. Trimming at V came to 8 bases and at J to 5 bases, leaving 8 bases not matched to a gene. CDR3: CASGREQLETQYF. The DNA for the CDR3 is TGTGCCAGCGGGAGGGAACAGCTGGAGACCCAGTACTTC.

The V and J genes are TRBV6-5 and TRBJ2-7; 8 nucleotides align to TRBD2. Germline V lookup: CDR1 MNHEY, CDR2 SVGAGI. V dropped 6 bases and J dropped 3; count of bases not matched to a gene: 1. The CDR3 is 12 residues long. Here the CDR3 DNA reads TGTGCCAGCAGCGGGACTAGCTACGAGCAGTACTTC. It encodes CASSGTSYEQYF.

The chain's CDR3 is CSVEEGLAGSDTQYF. The CDR3 DNA reads as TGCAGCGTTGAAGAAGGCCTAGCGGGGTCAGATACGCAGTATTTT. The V call is TRBV29-1, the J call TRBJ2-3; TRBD2 matches at 9 bases. Losses at the gene ends were 0 bases for V and 4 bases for J; bases not matched to a gene: 5. The CDR3 covers 15 residues. Germline V gene data show CDR1 as SQVTM and CDR2 as ANQGSEA.

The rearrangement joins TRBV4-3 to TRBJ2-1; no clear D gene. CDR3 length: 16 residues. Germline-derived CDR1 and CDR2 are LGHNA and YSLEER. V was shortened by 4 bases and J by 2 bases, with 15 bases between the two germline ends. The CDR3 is CASSLLPVVPYNEQFF. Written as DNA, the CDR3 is TGCGCCAGCAGCCTACTCCCGGTAGTCCCCTACAATGAGCAGTTCTTC.

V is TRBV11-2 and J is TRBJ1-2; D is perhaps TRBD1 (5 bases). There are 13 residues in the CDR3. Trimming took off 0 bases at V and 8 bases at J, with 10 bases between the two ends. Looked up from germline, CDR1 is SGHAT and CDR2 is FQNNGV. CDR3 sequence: CASSLDGGYGYTF. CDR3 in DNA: TGTGCCAGCAGCTTAGATGGGGGTTACGGCTACACCTTC. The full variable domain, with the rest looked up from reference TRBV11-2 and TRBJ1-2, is EAGVAQSPRYKIIEKRQSVAFWCNPISGHATLYWYQQILGQGPKLLIQFQNNGVVDDSQLPKDRFSAERLKGVDSTLKIQPAKLEDSAVYLCASSLDGGYGYTFGSGTRLTVV.

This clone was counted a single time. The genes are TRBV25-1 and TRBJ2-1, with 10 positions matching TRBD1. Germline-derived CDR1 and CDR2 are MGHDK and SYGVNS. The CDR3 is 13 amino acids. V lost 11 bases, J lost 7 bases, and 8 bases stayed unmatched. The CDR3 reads CAARGTGENEQFF. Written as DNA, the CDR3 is TGTGCCGCGCGTGGGACAGGGGAGAATGAGCAGTTCTTC.

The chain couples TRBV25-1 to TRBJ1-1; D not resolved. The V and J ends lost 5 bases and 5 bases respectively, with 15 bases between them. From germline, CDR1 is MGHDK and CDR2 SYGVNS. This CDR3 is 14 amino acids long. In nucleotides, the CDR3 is TGTGCCAGCAGTCTCCAAGGGCTGGGAACTGAAGCTTTCTTT. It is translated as CASSLQGLGTEAFF.

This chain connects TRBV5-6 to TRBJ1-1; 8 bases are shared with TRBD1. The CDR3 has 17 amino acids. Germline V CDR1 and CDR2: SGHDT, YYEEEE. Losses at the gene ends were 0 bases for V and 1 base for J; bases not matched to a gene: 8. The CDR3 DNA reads TGTGCCAGCAGCTTGGTCGCAGGGGGCGCTTCGAACACTGAAGCTTTCTTT. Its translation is CASSLVAGGASNTEAFF.

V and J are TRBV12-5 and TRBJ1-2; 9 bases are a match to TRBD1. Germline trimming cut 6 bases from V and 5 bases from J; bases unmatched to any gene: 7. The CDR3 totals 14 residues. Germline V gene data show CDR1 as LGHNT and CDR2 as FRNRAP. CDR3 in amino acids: CASGADRGGYGYTF. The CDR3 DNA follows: TGTGCTAGTGGCGCCGACAGGGGGGGATATGGCTACACCTTC.

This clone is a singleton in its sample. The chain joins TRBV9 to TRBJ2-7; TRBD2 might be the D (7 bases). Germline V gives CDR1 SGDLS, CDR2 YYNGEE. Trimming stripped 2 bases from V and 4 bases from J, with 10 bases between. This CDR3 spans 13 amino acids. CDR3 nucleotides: TGTGCCAGCAGCGTGGGGGGGCCTTACGAGCAGTACTTC. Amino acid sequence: CASSVGGPYEQYF.

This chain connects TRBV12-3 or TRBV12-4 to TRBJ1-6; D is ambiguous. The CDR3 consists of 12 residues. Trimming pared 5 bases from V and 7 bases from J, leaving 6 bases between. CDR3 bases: TGTGCCAGCAGTCTTGAGAATTCACCCCTCCACTTT. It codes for CASSLENSPLHF.

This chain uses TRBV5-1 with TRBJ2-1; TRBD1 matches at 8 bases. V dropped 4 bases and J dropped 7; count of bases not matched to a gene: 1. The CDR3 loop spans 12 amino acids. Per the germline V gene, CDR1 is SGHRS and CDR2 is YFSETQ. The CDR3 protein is CASSRQGNEQFF. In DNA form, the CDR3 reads TGCGCCAGCAGCCGACAGGGGAATGAGCAGTTCTTC.

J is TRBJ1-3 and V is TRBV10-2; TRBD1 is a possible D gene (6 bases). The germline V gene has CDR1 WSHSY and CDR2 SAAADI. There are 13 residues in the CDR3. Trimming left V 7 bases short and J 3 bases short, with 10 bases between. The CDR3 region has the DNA TGCGCCAGCACCCGGGGGCTTGGAAACACCATATATTTT. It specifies CASTRGLGNTIYF.

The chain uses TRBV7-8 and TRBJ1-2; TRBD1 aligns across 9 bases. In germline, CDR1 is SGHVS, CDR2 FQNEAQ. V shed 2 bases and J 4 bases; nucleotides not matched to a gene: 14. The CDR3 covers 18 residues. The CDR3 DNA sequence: TGTGCCAGCAGCTTACCTAGGACAGGGGATCATACTAGCTATGGCTACACCTTC. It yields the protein CASSLPRTGDHTSYGYTF.

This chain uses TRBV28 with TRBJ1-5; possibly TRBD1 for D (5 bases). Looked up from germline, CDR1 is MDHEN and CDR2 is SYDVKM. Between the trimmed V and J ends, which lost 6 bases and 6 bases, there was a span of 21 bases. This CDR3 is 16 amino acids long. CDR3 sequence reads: CASSPGRQGVGQPQHF. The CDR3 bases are TGTGCCAGCAGCCCAGGGAGGCAGGGAGTGGGTCAGCCCCAGCATTTT.

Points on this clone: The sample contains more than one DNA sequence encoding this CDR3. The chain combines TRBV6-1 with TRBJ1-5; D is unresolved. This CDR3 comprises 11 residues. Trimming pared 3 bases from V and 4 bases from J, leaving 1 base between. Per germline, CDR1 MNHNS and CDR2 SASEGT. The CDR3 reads CASSENQPQHF. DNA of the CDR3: TGTGCCAGCAGTGAGAATCAGCCCCAGCATTTT.

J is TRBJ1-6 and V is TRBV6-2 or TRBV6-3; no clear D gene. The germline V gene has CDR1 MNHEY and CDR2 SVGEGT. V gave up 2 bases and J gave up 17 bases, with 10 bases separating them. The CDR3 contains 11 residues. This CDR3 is CASSYPSWVHF. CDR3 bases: TGTGCCAGCAGTTACCCCTCGTGGGTCCACTTT.

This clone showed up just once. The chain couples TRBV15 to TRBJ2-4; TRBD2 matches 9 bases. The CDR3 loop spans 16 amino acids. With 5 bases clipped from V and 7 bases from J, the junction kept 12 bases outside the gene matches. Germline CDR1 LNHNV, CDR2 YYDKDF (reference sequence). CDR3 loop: CATSPPGGRGGNIQYF. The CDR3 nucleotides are TGTGCCACCAGCCCCCCGGGAGGGCGGGGGGGTAACATTCAGTACTTC.

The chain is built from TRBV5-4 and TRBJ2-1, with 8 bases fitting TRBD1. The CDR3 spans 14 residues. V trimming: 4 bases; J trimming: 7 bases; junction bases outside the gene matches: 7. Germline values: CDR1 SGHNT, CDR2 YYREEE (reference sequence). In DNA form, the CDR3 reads TGTGCCAGCAGCAGACCGGACAGGGAAAATGAGCAGTTCTTC. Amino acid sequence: CASSRPDRENEQFF.

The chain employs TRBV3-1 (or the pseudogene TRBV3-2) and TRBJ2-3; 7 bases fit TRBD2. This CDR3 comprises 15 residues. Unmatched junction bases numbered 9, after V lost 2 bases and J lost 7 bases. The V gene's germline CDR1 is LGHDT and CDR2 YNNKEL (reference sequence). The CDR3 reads CASSQSWAGDYTQYF. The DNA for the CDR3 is TGTGCCAGCAGCCAATCCTGGGCGGGGGACTATACGCAGTATTTT.

The CDR3 loop reads CASSHGVGRQPQHF. The CDR3 nucleotides read TGTGCCAGCAGCCATGGGGTAGGGAGACAGCCCCAGCATTTT. The chain recombines TRBV7-9 with TRBJ1-5; D remains ambiguous. CDR1 and CDR2 from the germline V gene are SEHNR and FQNEAQ (reference sequence). V shed 5 bases and J shed 7 bases, with 15 bases lying between them. The CDR3 totals 14 residues. The full variable domain, its missing parts supplied by reference TRBV7-9 and TRBJ1-5, is DTGVSQNPRHKITKRGQNVTFRCDPISEHNRLYWYRQTLGQGPEFLTYFQNEAQLEKSRLLSDRFSAERPKGSFSTLEIQRTEQGDSAMYLCASSHGVGRQPQHFGDGTRLSIL.

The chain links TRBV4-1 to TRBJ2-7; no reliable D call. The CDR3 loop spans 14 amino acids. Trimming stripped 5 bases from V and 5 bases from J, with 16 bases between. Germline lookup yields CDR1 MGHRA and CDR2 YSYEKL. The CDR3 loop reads CASSVHRAGDEQYF. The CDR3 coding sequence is TGCGCCAGCAGCGTCCACCGGGCTGGCGACGAGCAGTACTTC.

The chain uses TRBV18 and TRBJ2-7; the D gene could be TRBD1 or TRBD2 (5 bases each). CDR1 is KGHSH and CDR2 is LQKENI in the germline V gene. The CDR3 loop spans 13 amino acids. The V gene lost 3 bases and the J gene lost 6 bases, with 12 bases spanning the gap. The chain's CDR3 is CASSPTGPPEQYF. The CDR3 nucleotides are TGTGCCAGCTCACCGACGGGACCCCCCGAGCAGTACTTC.